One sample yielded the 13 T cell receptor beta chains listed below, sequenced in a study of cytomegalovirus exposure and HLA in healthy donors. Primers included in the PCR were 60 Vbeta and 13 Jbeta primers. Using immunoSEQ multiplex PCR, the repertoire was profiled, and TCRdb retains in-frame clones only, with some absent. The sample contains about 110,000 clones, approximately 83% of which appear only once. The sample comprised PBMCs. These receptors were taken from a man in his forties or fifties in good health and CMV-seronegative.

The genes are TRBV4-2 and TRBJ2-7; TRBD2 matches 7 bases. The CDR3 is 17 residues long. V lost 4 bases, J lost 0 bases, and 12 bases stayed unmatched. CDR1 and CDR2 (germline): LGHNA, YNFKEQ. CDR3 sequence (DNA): TGTGCCAGCAGCCGTGAGGTGGCTAGCGGAAGCTCCTACGAGCAGTACTTC. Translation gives CASSREVASGSSYEQYF.

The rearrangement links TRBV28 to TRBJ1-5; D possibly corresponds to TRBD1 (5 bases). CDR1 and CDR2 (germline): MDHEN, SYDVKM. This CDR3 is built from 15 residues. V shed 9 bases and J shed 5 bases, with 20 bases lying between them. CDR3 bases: TGTGCCAGTTCGCTCCCGGGGGGGAGGGATCAGCCCCAGCATTTT. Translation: CASSLPGGRDQPQHF.

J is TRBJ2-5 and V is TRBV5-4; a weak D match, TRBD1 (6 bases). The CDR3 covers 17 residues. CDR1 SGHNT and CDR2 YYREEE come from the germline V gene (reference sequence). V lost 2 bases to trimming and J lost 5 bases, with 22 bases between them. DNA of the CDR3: TGTGCCAGCAGCTTAATGGCGACTATGACAGGCCGCGAGACCCAGTACTTC. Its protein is CASSLMATMTGRETQYF.

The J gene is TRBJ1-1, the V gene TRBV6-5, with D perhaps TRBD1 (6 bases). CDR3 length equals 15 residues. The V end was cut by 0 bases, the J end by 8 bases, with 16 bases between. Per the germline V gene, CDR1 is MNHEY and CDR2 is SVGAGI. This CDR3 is CASSYSRTVKLEAFF. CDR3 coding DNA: TGTGCCAGCAGTTACTCTAGGACAGTAAAACTCGAAGCTTTCTTT.

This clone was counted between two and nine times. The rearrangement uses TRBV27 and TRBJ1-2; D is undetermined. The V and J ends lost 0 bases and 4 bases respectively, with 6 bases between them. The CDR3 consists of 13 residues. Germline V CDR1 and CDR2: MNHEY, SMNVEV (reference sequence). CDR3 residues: CASSLSTGYGYTF. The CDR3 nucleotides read TGTGCCAGCAGTTTATCGACGGGCTATGGCTACACCTTC.

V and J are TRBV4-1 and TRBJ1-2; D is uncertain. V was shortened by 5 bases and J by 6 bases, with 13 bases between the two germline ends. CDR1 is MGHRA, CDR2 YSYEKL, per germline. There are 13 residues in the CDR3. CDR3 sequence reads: CASSNQRKDGYTF. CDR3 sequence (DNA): TGCGCCAGCAGCAACCAGCGGAAGGATGGCTACACCTTC.

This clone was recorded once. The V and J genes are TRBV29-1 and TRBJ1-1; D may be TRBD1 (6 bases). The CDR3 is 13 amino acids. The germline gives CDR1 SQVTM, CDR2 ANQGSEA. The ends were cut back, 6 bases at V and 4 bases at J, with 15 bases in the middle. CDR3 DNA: TGCAGCGTCGACAGGTTAAGGGGCACTGAAGCTTTCTTT. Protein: CSVDRLRGTEAFF.

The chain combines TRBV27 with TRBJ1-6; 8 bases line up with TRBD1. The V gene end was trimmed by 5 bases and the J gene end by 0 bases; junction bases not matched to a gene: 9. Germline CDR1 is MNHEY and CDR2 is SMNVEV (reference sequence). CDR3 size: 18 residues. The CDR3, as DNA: TGTGCCAGCAGTCCCGGACAGGGTCTTAGCTCCTATAATTCACCCCTCCACTTT. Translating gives CASSPGQGLSSYNSPLHF.

The CDR3 spells CASSSQLRGNQPQHF. The CDR3 DNA reads as TGTGCCAGCAGTTCACAGCTCCGGGGGAATCAGCCCCAGCATTTT. The gene calls are TRBV28 and TRBJ1-5, with D possibly being TRBD1 (5 bases). The V and J ends lost 4 bases and 4 bases respectively, with 14 bases between them. The CDR3 covers 15 residues. Per the germline V gene, CDR1 is MDHEN and CDR2 is SYDVKM.

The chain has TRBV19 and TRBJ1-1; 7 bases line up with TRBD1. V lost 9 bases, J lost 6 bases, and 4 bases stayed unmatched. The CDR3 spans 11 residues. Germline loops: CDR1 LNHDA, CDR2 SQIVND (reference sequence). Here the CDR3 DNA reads TGTGCCAGCCAGGGGGTCTCTGAAGCTTTCTTT. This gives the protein CASQGVSEAFF.

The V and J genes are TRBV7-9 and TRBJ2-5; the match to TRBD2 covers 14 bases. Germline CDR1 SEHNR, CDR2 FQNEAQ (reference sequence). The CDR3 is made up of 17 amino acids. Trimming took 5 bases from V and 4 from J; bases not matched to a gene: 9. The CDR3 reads CASSELTGTSGGETQYF. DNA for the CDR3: TGTGCCAGCAGCGAACTTACCGGGACTAGCGGGGGAGAGACCCAGTACTTC.

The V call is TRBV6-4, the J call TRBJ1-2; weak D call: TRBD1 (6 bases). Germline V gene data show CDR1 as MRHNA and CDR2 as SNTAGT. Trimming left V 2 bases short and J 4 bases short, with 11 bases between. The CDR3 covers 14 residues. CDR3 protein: CASSDAGDSYGYTF. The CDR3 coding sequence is TGTGCCAGCAGTGACGCAGGGGATAGCTATGGCTACACCTTC.

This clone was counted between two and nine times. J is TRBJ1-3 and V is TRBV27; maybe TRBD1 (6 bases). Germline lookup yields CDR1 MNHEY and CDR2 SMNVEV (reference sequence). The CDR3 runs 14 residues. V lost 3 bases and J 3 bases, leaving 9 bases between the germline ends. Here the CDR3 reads CASSFTGIGNTIYF. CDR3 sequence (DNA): TGTGCCAGCAGTTTTACAGGGATTGGAAACACCATATATTTT.